The 10 T cell receptor beta chains below come from one sample, sequenced in a study of blood T cell repertoires in COVID-19. Clones were sequenced by immunoSEQ multiplex PCR, and TCRdb holds only the in-frame ones, with some missing. The sample records under 70,000 clones, almost 90% being singletons. Sequenced material: peripheral blood. The receptors were sampled from a man aged 60-69 years with active COVID-19.

The gene calls are TRBV6-6 and TRBJ1-1; weak D call: TRBD1 (5 bases). Germline lookup yields CDR1 MNHNY and CDR2 SVGAGI (reference sequence). This CDR3 contains 13 residues. Trimming shortened V by 6 bases and J by 5 bases, and 13 bases separated the two germline ends. The chain's CDR3 is CASSPGQATEAFF. CDR3 sequence (DNA): TGTGCCAGCAGCCCAGGGCAAGCGACTGAAGCTTTCTTT.

The genes are TRBV7-3 and TRBJ1-1; 9 bases agree with TRBD1. Trimming removed 5 bases from V and 10 bases from J; junction bases left unmatched: 8. Germline loops: CDR1 SGHTA, CDR2 FQGTGA. This CDR3 spans 13 amino acids. The CDR3 DNA follows: TGTGCCAGCAGCCCAGGGACAGGGTCGGGAGCTTTCTTT. Amino acid sequence: CASSPGTGSGAFF.

The chain carries TRBV2 and TRBJ2-1; TRBD2 agrees at 7 bases. Germline CDR1 SNHLY, CDR2 FYNNEI. Trimming took 4 bases from V and 3 from J; bases not matched to a gene: 3. This CDR3 spans 14 amino acids. CDR3 sequence (DNA): TGTGCCAGCAGTGCACTAGCGAGCTACAATGAGCAGTTCTTC. Protein product: CASSALASYNEQFF. Full variable domain (rest looked up from reference TRBV2 and TRBJ2-1): EPEVTQTPSHQVTQMGQEVILRCVPISNHLYFYWYRQILGQKVEFLVSFYNNEISEKSEIFDDQFSVERPDGSNFTLKIRSTKLEDSAMYFCASSALASYNEQFFGPGTRLTVL.

The rearrangement links TRBV30 to TRBJ1-3; TRBD1 might be the D (5 bases). Deletions cut 5 bases from V and 4 bases from J, with 12 bases between. CDR3 size: 13 residues. Germline V gene lookup returns CDR1 GTSNPN and CDR2 SVGIG (reference sequence). CDR3 in DNA: TGTGCCTGGGACCAGGGAAAAGGAAACACCATATATTTT. Its protein product is CAWDQGKGNTIYF.

In this sample, this clone turned up a few times. This chain joins TRBV19 and TRBJ1-3, with D perhaps matching TRBD1 (5 bases). The V gene lost 5 bases and the J gene lost 9 bases, with 17 bases spanning the gap. Germline V CDR1 and CDR2: LNHDA, SQIVND (reference sequence). The CDR3 is made up of 14 amino acids. The CDR3 region has the DNA TGTGCCAGTAGTGGACAACTGGCCCTCGGCACCATATATTTT. It codes for CASSGQLALGTIYF.

A remark on this clone: One junction end does not reproduce the germline sequence, and a read error may be involved. This CDR3 reads CASSVAGTGAGNIIYF. CDR3 coding DNA: TGTGCCAGCAGCGTAGCTGGGACAGGGGCTGGAAACATCATATATTTT. The chain carries TRBV9 and TRBJ1-3; 10 bases fit TRBD1. Germline assignment: CDR1 SGDLS and CDR2 YYNGEE. The CDR3 consists of 16 residues.

V gene TRBV5-4 combines with J gene TRBJ2-1, with 11 bases aligning to TRBD2. With 2 bases clipped from V and 8 bases from J, the junction kept 3 bases outside the gene matches. The germline V gene has CDR1 SGHNT and CDR2 YYREEE (reference sequence). The CDR3 runs to 14 residues. CDR3 amino acids: CASSFGSGGDEQFF. As DNA, the CDR3 is TGTGCCAGCAGCTTTGGTAGCGGGGGGGATGAGCAGTTCTTC. Supplemented by reference TRBV5-4 and TRBJ2-1, the full variable domain reads ETGVTQSPTHLIKTRGQQVTLRCSSQSGHNTVSWYQQALGQGPQFIFQYYREEENGRGNFPPRFSGLQFPNYSSELNVNALELDDSALYLCASSFGSGGDEQFFGPGTRLTVL.

The rearrangement links TRBV5-1 to TRBJ2-3; D remains ambiguous. Germline V gives CDR1 SGHRS, CDR2 YFSETQ. CDR3 length: 13 residues. Trimming removed 2 bases at V and 3 bases at J, with 7 bases between. The CDR3 DNA reads as TGCGCCAGCAGCTTCCCCCGGACAGATACGCAGTATTTT. As protein: CASSFPRTDTQYF.

The chain recombines TRBV6-5 with TRBJ1-6; perhaps TRBD1 as D (6 bases). The V end lost 6 bases, the J end lost 7 bases, and 16 bases lay between the germline ends. In germline, CDR1 is MNHEY, CDR2 SVGAGI. The CDR3 is 15 amino acids. The CDR3 loop reads CASRGTGTGNSPLHF. The CDR3 region has the DNA TGTGCCAGCAGAGGAACAGGGACGGGGAATTCACCCCTCCACTTT.

The chain links TRBV6-5 to TRBJ2-1, with D unresolved. The CDR3 is 11 residues long. Germline V gives CDR1 MNHEY, CDR2 SVGAGI. The V end lost 2 bases, the J end lost 10 bases, and 6 bases lay between the germline ends. The CDR3 DNA reads TGTGCCAGCAGTTACGCCCGGGAGCAGTTCTTC. It yields the protein CASSYAREQFF.